These T cell receptor beta chains were read from a single sample in a study of cytomegalovirus exposure and HLA in healthy donors. TCRdb's table, derived via immunoSEQ multiplex PCR, lists solely in-frame clones and lacks some. The sample yields over 45,000 clones, about 83% seen once. The sequencing sample was made of PBMCs. Every receptor here comes from a man aged 25-45 years in good health and CMV-seronegative. CDR3s include the opening cysteine and the closing phenylalanine or tryptophan. The order of the fields is J gene, clone size, V gene, D gene, CDR3 protein, CDR3 DNA. The D gene is left open where the match is weak. The size field is filled for only some rows; it gives once, few, many or a size class.

J gene: TRBJ1-1; clone size: .; V gene: TRBV5-4; D gene: .; CDR3 protein: CASSLAGAPNTEAFF; CDR3 DNA: TGTGCCAGCAGCTTAGCAGGGGCGCCCAACACTGAAGCTTTCTTT
J gene: TRBJ2-5; clone size: few; V gene: TRBV11-2; D gene: .; CDR3 protein: CASSLPGETQYF; CDR3 DNA: TGTGCCAGCAGCTTACCGGGAGAGACCCAGTACTTC
J gene: TRBJ1-3; clone size: .; V gene: TRBV15; D gene: .; CDR3 protein: CATSIRQVNSGNTIYF; CDR3 DNA: TGTGCCACCAGCATAAGACAGGTGAACTCTGGAAACACCATATATTTT
J gene: TRBJ1-2; clone size: .; V gene: TRBV30; D gene: .; CDR3 protein: CAWSENWADYGYTF; CDR3 DNA: TGTGCCTGGAGTGAAAATTGGGCAGACTATGGCTACACCTTC
J gene: TRBJ1-2; clone size: .; V gene: TRBV7-2; D gene: TRBD1; CDR3 protein: CASSLDPQGAVYGYTF; CDR3 DNA: TGTGCCAGCAGCTTGGACCCGCAGGGGGCGGTCTATGGCTACACCTTC
J gene: TRBJ2-1; clone size: .; V gene: TRBV7-9; D gene: .; CDR3 protein: CASSLAMQGEQFF; CDR3 DNA: TGTGCCAGCAGCTTAGCCATGCAGGGGGAGCAGTTCTTC
J gene: TRBJ2-1; clone size: .; V gene: TRBV11-3; D gene: TRBD2; CDR3 protein: CASSLDGTSESSYNEQFF; CDR3 DNA: TGTGCCAGCAGCTTAGACGGTACTAGCGAGAGCTCCTACAATGAGCAGTTCTTC
J gene: TRBJ1-5; clone size: .; V gene: TRBV2; D gene: .; CDR3 protein: CASSELTGAQPQHF; CDR3 DNA: TGTGCCAGCAGTGAGCTCACAGGTGCTCAGCCCCAGCATTTT
J gene: TRBJ1-2; clone size: .; V gene: TRBV6-4; D gene: TRBD1; CDR3 protein: CADQRDRAYGYTF; CDR3 DNA: TGTGCCGACCAGCGGGACAGGGCCTATGGCTACACCTTC
J gene: TRBJ1-1; clone size: .; V gene: TRBV25-1; D gene: .; CDR3 protein: CASSLTVNTEAFF; CDR3 DNA: TGTGCCAGCAGTTTGACAGTGAACACTGAAGCTTTCTTT
J gene: TRBJ1-2; clone size: few; V gene: TRBV7-8; D gene: TRBD1; CDR3 protein: CASSQGQGVSYGYTF; CDR3 DNA: TGTGCCAGCAGCCAGGGACAGGGAGTTTCCTATGGCTACACCTTC
J gene: TRBJ1-5; clone size: .; V gene: TRBV19; D gene: .; CDR3 protein: CASSISGVGNQPQHF; CDR3 DNA: TGTGCCAGTAGTATCTCCGGGGTGGGCAATCAGCCCCAGCATTTT
J gene: TRBJ2-2; clone size: .; V gene: TRBV10-1; D gene: .; CDR3 protein: CASSVSDGGSGTGELFF; CDR3 DNA: TGCGCCAGCAGTGTCTCCGACGGAGGAAGCGGGACCGGGGAGCTGTTTTTT
J gene: TRBJ2-2; clone size: .; V gene: TRBV5-6; D gene: TRBD2; CDR3 protein: CASSYTGGVGELFF; CDR3 DNA: TGTGCCAGCAGCTACACCGGGGGGGTCGGGGAGCTGTTTTTT
J gene: TRBJ2-5; clone size: .; V gene: TRBV6-5; D gene: TRBD1; CDR3 protein: CASSQTGAIQETQYF; CDR3 DNA: TGTGCCAGCAGCCAGACAGGGGCGATCCAAGAGACCCAGTACTTC
J gene: TRBJ1-4; clone size: .; V gene: TRBV29-1; D gene: .; CDR3 protein: CSAEMGQGLNEKLFF; CDR3 DNA: TGCAGCGCCGAAATGGGGCAGGGCCTAAATGAAAAACTGTTTTTT
J gene: TRBJ2-2; clone size: .; V gene: TRBV7-6; D gene: .; CDR3 protein: CASSQDGELFF; CDR3 DNA: TGTGCCAGCAGCCAGGACGGGGAGCTGTTTTTT
J gene: TRBJ2-4; clone size: .; V gene: TRBV27; D gene: TRBD1; CDR3 protein: CASSFDPGQGNIQYF; CDR3 DNA: TGTGCCAGCAGTTTTGATCCCGGACAGGGAAACATTCAGTACTTC
J gene: TRBJ2-1; clone size: .; V gene: TRBV18; D gene: TRBD2; CDR3 protein: CASSPTSGGVGNEQFF; CDR3 DNA: TGTGCCAGCTCACCAACTAGCGGGGGGGTCGGAAATGAGCAGTTCTTC
J gene: TRBJ2-3; clone size: .; V gene: TRBV5-1; D gene: TRBD2; CDR3 protein: CASSLVTSKADTQYF; CDR3 DNA: TGCGCCAGCAGCTTGGTGACTAGCAAGGCAGATACGCAGTATTTT
J gene: TRBJ2-6; clone size: .; V gene: TRBV27; D gene: .; CDR3 protein: CASSRISTTGANVLTF; CDR3 DNA: TGTGCCAGCAGTAGAATCTCTACTACTGGGGCCAACGTCCTGACTTTC
J gene: TRBJ2-5; clone size: .; V gene: TRBV6-6; D gene: .; CDR3 protein: CASSYSRSLEGKYF; CDR3 DNA: TGTGCCAGCAGTTACTCGAGAAGCCTGGAGGGGAAGTACTTC
J gene: TRBJ2-7; clone size: .; V gene: TRBV7-8; D gene: .; CDR3 protein: CASSVGNRGGAYEQYF; CDR3 DNA: TGTGCCAGCAGCGTTGGGAATAGGGGGGGGGCTTACGAGCAGTACTTC
J gene: TRBJ2-7; clone size: .; V gene: TRBV7-2; D gene: .; CDR3 protein: CASSLEGDTVAHEQYF; CDR3 DNA: TGTGCCAGCAGCTTAGAGGGGGACACGGTGGCCCACGAGCAGTACTTC
J gene: TRBJ2-3; clone size: .; V gene: TRBV7-9; D gene: TRBD1; CDR3 protein: CASSPGATGGTDTQYF; CDR3 DNA: TGTGCCAGCAGCCCTGGGGCGACAGGGGGTACAGATACGCAGTATTTT
J gene: TRBJ2-7; clone size: .; V gene: TRBV4-1; D gene: TRBD2; CDR3 protein: CASSQELAGFYEQYF; CDR3 DNA: TGCGCCAGCAGCCAAGAACTAGCGGGATTCTACGAGCAGTACTTC
J gene: TRBJ1-3; clone size: .; V gene: TRBV6-5; D gene: .; CDR3 protein: CASSEGGLAIYF; CDR3 DNA: TGTGCCAGCAGTGAAGGAGGCCTCGCCATATATTTT
J gene: TRBJ1-5; clone size: .; V gene: TRBV19; D gene: .; CDR3 protein: CASSTHSNQPQHF; CDR3 DNA: TGTGCCAGTAGTACCCATAGCAATCAGCCCCAGCATTTT
J gene: TRBJ1-2; clone size: once; V gene: TRBV29-1; D gene: .; CDR3 protein: CSVVHSSYGYTF; CDR3 DNA: TGCAGCGTTGTACATTCCTCCTATGGCTACACCTTC